The rows below give T cell receptor beta chains drawn from one sample of a study of blood T cells in healthy people across ages. TCRdb ran MiXCR on the 5' RACE reads and lists one entry per CDR3 protein. This repertoire shows over 600,000 distinct CDR3 sequences, 20% to 25% found once; its top ten account for approximately 3.7%. The sample was blood. These TCRs come from a man between 65 and 85 years old in good health. Both conserved end residues are part of each CDR3. A D gene is named only where the DNA matches it firmly. Rows give clone size only sometimes, using once, few, many, or a class for an expanded clone.

CDR3 DNA | CDR3 protein | V gene | clone size | J gene | D gene
TGTGCCAGCAGCCCTAAGCGGGGGGAACACGGGGAGCTGTTTTTT | CASSPKRGEHGELFF | TRBV5-4 | NA | TRBJ2-2 | TRBD2
TGTGCCAGCAGCCCACAGGGGAACGAAGAGACCCAGTACTTC | CASSPQGNEETQYF | TRBV6-6 | few | TRBJ2-5 | TRBD1
TGCGCCAGCAGCTCAGGACAGCACCAAGAGACCCAGTACTTC | CASSSGQHQETQYF | TRBV5-1 | NA | TRBJ2-5 | NA
TGCAGTGCTGCAACAGGGGGCTGGAACAATGAGCAGTTCTTC | CSAATGGWNNEQFF | TRBV20-1 | many | TRBJ2-1 | TRBD1
TGTGCCAGTAGTACCCAGGACAGCCCCCTCACTTTT | CASSTQDSPLTF | TRBV19 | NA | TRBJ1-4 | NA
TGTGCCAGCAGTGCCCGCACAGATACGCAGTATTTT | CASSARTDTQYF | TRBV2 | few | TRBJ2-3 | NA
TGCGCCAGCAGCATTCGAGGGGGGAGCTCCTACAATGAGCAGTTCTTC | CASSIRGGSSYNEQFF | TRBV5-1 | few | TRBJ2-1 | NA
TGCACCCCCATGGGGATGAACACTGAAGCTTTCTTT | CTPMGMNTEAFF | TRBV20-1 | NA | TRBJ1-1 | NA
TGTGCTAGCAGCGGGAGGGGAACCGGGGAGCTGTTTTTT | CASSGRGTGELFF | TRBV7-7 | few | TRBJ2-2 | TRBD2
TGCGCCAGCAGCCAAGTGGCGGGGGCCACAGATACGCAGCATTTT | CASSQVAGATDTQHF | TRBV4-1 | once | TRBJ1-5 | NA
TGCAGTGCTACCAAGGTCGGGACAGGGAAAGGCTACACCTTC | CSATKVGTGKGYTF | TRBV20-1 | few | TRBJ1-2 | TRBD1
TGTGCCAGCAGTTTCCCAGGAGAACCCTCTGGAAACACCATATATTTT | CASSFPGEPSGNTIYF | TRBV28 | NA | TRBJ1-3 | NA
TGTGCCAGCAGCTTCGGGGGGGCCTGGGAAAAACTGTTTTTT | CASSFGGAWEKLFF | TRBV5-6 | NA | TRBJ1-4 | NA
TGTGCCAGCATCTCATCCGGACAGGCCATTAACTATGGCTACACCTTC | CASISSGQAINYGYTF | TRBV28 | NA | TRBJ1-2 | TRBD1
TGTGCCAGCAGCTTAGAAGCGGGGGGCCCGGGGACCCAGTACTTC | CASSLEAGGPGTQYF | TRBV7-2 | NA | TRBJ2-5 | TRBD2
TGCGCCAGCAGCCCCCGGACTAGCGGGCGGGTAAACAATGAGCAGTTCTTC | CASSPRTSGRVNNEQFF | TRBV4-1 | few | TRBJ2-1 | TRBD2
TGTGCCAGCACCCTAACCGGGACTACCGGGACTCCCGACTACGAGCAGTACTTC | CASTLTGTTGTPDYEQYF | TRBV6-1 | few | TRBJ2-7 | TRBD2
TGCAGTGCTATACTCGGGCAGGGGCGCTCCTACGAGCAGTACTTC | CSAILGQGRSYEQYF | TRBV20-1 | few | TRBJ2-7 | NA
TGCAGTGCTAGAGATGCCGCTAGCGGACTTCTGGAGACCCAGTACTTC | CSARDAASGLLETQYF | TRBV20-1 | NA | TRBJ2-5 | TRBD2
TGTGCCAGCAGTACGAGTAGCGGGAGAGTAGATACGCAGTATTTT | CASSTSSGRVDTQYF | TRBV25-1 | NA | TRBJ2-3 | TRBD2
TGTGCCAGCAGGGTAGCGGGGGAGGCCTACGAGCAGTACTTC | CASRVAGEAYEQYF | TRBV6-5 | NA | TRBJ2-7 | TRBD2
TGTGCCAGCAGTGAAACGGTCCACGAGGGTGAGCAGTTCTTC | CASSETVHEGEQFF | TRBV6-1 | NA | TRBJ2-1 | NA
TGTGCCAGCAGCGTAGAAGGTGTGGGACGGGAGTACTTC | CASSVEGVGREYF | TRBV9 | NA | TRBJ2-7 | NA
TGCAGCGTTGAAGAGGTAAATTACGAGCAGTACTTC | CSVEEVNYEQYF | TRBV29-1 | many | TRBJ2-7 | NA
TGCAGTGCTAGAGATAGGTACAGGGTGGGCGATGAGCAGTTCTTC | CSARDRYRVGDEQFF | TRBV20-1 | NA | TRBJ2-1 | NA
TGCAGTGCCCCCCCGGGACAGCTCTATGGCTACACCTTC | CSAPPGQLYGYTF | TRBV20-1 | NA | TRBJ1-2 | TRBD1
TGTGCCAGCCTGGGTTCGAACTCCTACGAGCAGTACTTC | CASLGSNSYEQYF | TRBV2 | NA | TRBJ2-7 | NA
TGCGCCTGCGGTGAGTCTCTGGGACATACATACGAGCAGTACTTC | CACGESLGHTYEQYF | TRBV10-2 | few | TRBJ2-7 | NA
TGTGCCAGCAGCCAAGAAGGCTCTAGCGGCTCCAATGAGCAGTTCTTC | CASSQEGSSGSNEQFF | TRBV4-2 | few | TRBJ2-1 | TRBD2
TGTGCCAGCAGCTCCTCAGGGGGCGGGGAGCAGTTCTTT | CASSSSGGGEQFF | TRBV7-9 | few | TRBJ2-3 | TRBD1
TGTGCCAGCTCACTCCCGACTAGACCGGGCTCCTACAATGAGCAGTTCTTC | CASSLPTRPGSYNEQFF | TRBV18 | NA | TRBJ2-1 | NA
TGCAGCGTTGACTCGGGGAGGGTTTTCACTGAAGCTTTCTTT | CSVDSGRVFTEAFF | TRBV29-1 | NA | TRBJ1-1 | NA
TGTGCCATCAGTGCCAGGGACCGTGAAAAACTGTTTTTT | CAISARDREKLFF | TRBV10-3 | NA | TRBJ1-4 | NA
TGTGCCAGCAGTTTCACACTCTCCTACGAGCAGTACTTC | CASSFTLSYEQYF | TRBV28 | few | TRBJ2-7 | NA
TGCAGTGCTAGAGGGCGGGGTTCTGGAAACACCATATATTTT | CSARGRGSGNTIYF | TRBV20-1 | NA | TRBJ1-3 | NA
TGCAGTGGTATCAGCGGGGACACCGGGGAGCTGTTTTTT | CSGISGDTGELFF | TRBV20-1 | NA | TRBJ2-2 | TRBD2
TGTGCCAGCAGTTCCGGACACGACTACGAGCAGTACTTC | CASSSGHDYEQYF | TRBV12-3/TRBV12-4 | few | TRBJ2-7 | NA
TGTGCCAGCAGCGCATCCCCGAGTGGGGAGCAGTACTTC | CASSASPSGEQYF | TRBV9 | NA | TRBJ2-7 | NA
TGTGCCAGCAGAGAGAGTGGAACCGGGGAGCTGTTTTTT | CASRESGTGELFF | TRBV9 | NA | TRBJ2-2 | NA
TGTGCCAGTTCGTCTAGCGGGAGGACCTACGAGCAGTACTTC | CASSSSGRTYEQYF | TRBV5-4 | few | TRBJ2-7 | TRBD2
TGCGCCAGCAGCTTGACAAAGAAAAACATTCAGTACTTC | CASSLTKKNIQYF | TRBV5-1 | NA | TRBJ2-4 | NA
TGTGCCAGCAGTACCAGACTGTATTCCCCACGCTCTGGAAACACCATATATTTT | CASSTRLYSPRSGNTIYF | TRBV6-1 | NA | TRBJ1-3 | NA
TGCAGTGCTCAGTCGCGGGAGAAGGAGACCCAGTACTTC | CSAQSREKETQYF | TRBV20-1 | NA | TRBJ2-5 | TRBD2
TGCGCCAGCATTGTCGACCGGGAGGACACAGATACGCAGTATTTT | CASIVDREDTDTQYF | TRBV10-1 | NA | TRBJ2-3 | TRBD2
TGTGCCAGCAAACCCTCTCGTCCGAGCGGGAACACCGGGGAGCTGTTTTTT | CASKPSRPSGNTGELFF | TRBV28 | NA | TRBJ2-2 | NA
TGCGCCAGCAGCGTTAGCGGGGAAGAGACCCAGTACTTC | CASSVSGEETQYF | TRBV5-1 | NA | TRBJ2-5 | TRBD2
TGCGCCAGCAGCTTGACAGGTAGCGATGGCTACACCTTC | CASSLTGSDGYTF | TRBV5-1 | few | TRBJ1-2 | NA
TGTGCCAGCAGTCGACAGAAGCCCACAGATACGCAGTATTTT | CASSRQKPTDTQYF | TRBV12-3/TRBV12-4 | NA | TRBJ2-3 | NA
TGCAGTGCTAGGCGGGCAGGAACCTACGAGCAGTACTTC | CSARRAGTYEQYF | TRBV20-1 | few | TRBJ2-7 | NA
TGCGCCAGCAGCTGGGAGGGACAGGCGAACACTGAAGCTTTCTTT | CASSWEGQANTEAFF | TRBV5-1 | few | TRBJ1-1 | TRBD1
TGTGCCAGCAGTTTATACGACCTGGAGACCCAGTACTTC | CASSLYDLETQYF | TRBV12-3/TRBV12-4 | few | TRBJ2-5 | NA
TGTGCCAGCAGCAATCAGGGGACAGAGACCCAGTACTTC | CASSNQGTETQYF | TRBV21-1 | few | TRBJ2-5 | NA
TGTGCCAGCAGTTACTCCCTTGACCCGGGACACCTAACTACTAGCGGGGGACGAGGGACCCAGTACTTC | CASSYSLDPGHLTTSGGRGTQYF | TRBV6-2/TRBV6-3 | NA | TRBJ2-5 | TRBD2
TGTGCCAGCAGCGCCTCGGTTTCCACAGATACGCAGTATTTT | CASSASVSTDTQYF | TRBV9 | NA | TRBJ2-3 | NA